Sequencing of this TCR beta chain was carried out in a study of blood T cell repertoires in COVID-19. Overall study context: The United States, Italy and Spain supplied acute and convalescent COVID-19 samples.

Measured with immunoSEQ multiplex PCR; TCRdb has only the in-frame clones, and not every one. The sample comprises 20,000 to 25,000 clones, around 90% of which are singletons, and about 2.9% rests with the top ten. CDR3 length: 17 residues. After removal of 8 bases from V and 0 bases from J, the junction contained 7 bases not matched to a gene. Germline V gene data show CDR1 as MNHEY and CDR2 as SMNVEV (reference sequence). The V call is TRBV27, the J call TRBJ2-6; 10 nucleotides match TRBD1. The clonotype originates from a woman between 70 and 85 years old with active COVID-19. Specimen: peripheral blood. This CDR3 is CASGPGQGFSGANVLTF. The CDR3 region has the DNA TGTGCCAGCGGGCCGGGACAGGGGTTCTCTGGGGCCAACGTCCTGACTTTC.